This T cell receptor beta chain was obtained from a study of vaccination effects on CD4 cells after COVID-19 (dated by TCRdb to about 2022). Looking at the study overall: Participants received two doses of either the BNT162b2 or the mRNA-1273 mRNA SARS-CoV-2 vaccine. Altogether, around ten COVID-19 convalescent patients and a few SARS-CoV-2-naive healthy vaccine recipients made up the full study. Cultures from other donors in the study were sequenced using the Oncomine TCR Beta short-read assay on an Illumina iSeq 100. The study compared SARS-CoV-2 spike-specific CD4+ TCR repertoires before and after mRNA vaccination in COVID-19 convalescent patients and infection-naive vaccine recipients. Results and caveats for the whole study, not just this receptor: The study was limited by a small number of convalescent patients and lacked early post-infection timepoints. Both infection-induced and vaccine-induced clones contracted markedly at late post-vaccination timepoints, which is consistent with waning T cell responses. Among healthy vaccine recipients, nearly all vaccine-induced clones were SARS-CoV-2 mono-reactive, and only 1 of 255 was cross-reactive with common cold coronaviruses.

Comment on this clone: The antigen it recognizes is unknown. No much larger clone is present one base from it, and per-base qualities are unavailable.

The library was built by means of the immunoSEQ multiplex PCR assay. DNA from the cultured, isolated CD4+ T cells was subjected to TCR beta CDR3 sequencing. The study's processing was this. Non-productive TCR sequences were removed and reads were trimmed to the CDR3 region, keeping CDR3s of at least 7 amino acids. Antigen-specific clonotypes were identified with the MANAFEST web app by comparing expansion in peptide wells against reference cultures. To be called positive, a clone needed expansion at FDR<0.05 compared with the reference and with all other wells, an odds ratio greater than 5, and a frequency greater than 0.1% in two replicate wells. Cross-reactive clonotypes were defined as significantly expanded in SARS-CoV-2 spike wells and in at least one common cold coronavirus spike condition. CDR3 similarity was assessed by Levenshtein distance with the stringdist R package, and unrooted trees were built with ape in R 3.6.1. TCRdb obtained this table from immuneACCESS and retained in-frame rearrangements with V and J assigned. These tables miss some clones; where compared with another copy, unresolved V genes account for less than half of the shortfall, and the remainder is unexplained. The DNA was the basis for D and trimming; V, J and clone size are from that table. The sample profile shows 20,000 to 25,000 clones; 73% of them were found once. Roughly 25% of the sample is in the top ten clones.

In the ViraFEST assay, PBMC were stimulated with viral peptide pools, and TCR sequencing was then used to find antigen-specific CD4+ T cell clonotypes based on their expansion. After more than nine days of culture, CD4+ T cells were isolated with the EasySep CD4+ T cell isolation kit. None of the healthy vaccine recipients had a prior SARS-CoV-2 infection, which was confirmed by nucleocapsid antibody tests that came back negative both before and after vaccination. Each well held two million PBMC cultured in IMDM containing around 5% human AB serum, about 10 IU/ml IL-2 and gentamicin, along with about 9.3 ug/ml peptides. On days 3 and 7, half of the culture medium was replaced with fresh IL-2-containing medium. Unless noted otherwise, every peptide stimulation condition was cultured in triplicate wells. PBMC were separated from whole blood using Ficoll-Paque Plus gradient centrifugation and were then either cryopreserved at -140C or used fresh. The spike proteins of SARS-CoV-2 and of the common cold coronaviruses HCoV-NL63, HCoV-OC43 and HCoV-229E were spanned by overlapping peptide pools. The QIAamp micro DNA kit was used to extract genomic DNA from the cultured CD4+ T cells.

Its CDR3 holds 15 amino acids, cysteine through phenylalanine. The retained sequence is limited to the CDR3, 45 bases, with the frame set at the first base. CDR1 and CDR2, looked up from the germline V gene, are KGHSH and LQKENI. V lost 2 bases and J lost 9 bases; the stretch between them is 18 bases long. This specimen consisted of CD4+ T cells from PBMCs cultured with HCoV-NL63 spike peptides, obtained before COVID-19 vaccination. This sample's cell subset or site label indicates: HCoV-NL63 spike overlapping peptide pool stimulation. This clonotype originated in a human donor who received a COVID-19 vaccine. The sequence joins TRBV18 to TRBJ2-3; the D gene is not confidently resolved. The nucleotides read TGTGCCAGCTCACCAATCCGGTTTGGTGGTGGGACGCAGTATTTT. It is translated as CASSPIRFGGGTQYF.